The 18 T cell receptor beta chains in this list originate from one sample, sequenced in a study of cytomegalovirus exposure and HLA in healthy donors. Data came from immunoSEQ multiplex PCR; TCRdb stores just in-frame clones and leaves some out. The data contain about 110,000 clones, 85% to 90% of them seen just once; the ten biggest clones take up roughly 1.4%. Material for sequencing was PBMCs. The receptors come from a young woman in good health and CMV-seropositive.

The chain is built from TRBV7-6 and TRBJ2-5; 15 bases agree with TRBD2. V was pared by 2 bases and J by 5 bases, with 15 bases of the junction left unmatched. Germline V gene lookup returns CDR1 SGHVS and CDR2 FNYEAQ. There are 20 residues in the CDR3. CDR3 sequence (DNA): TGTGCCAGCAGCTTACGACCCGGACTAGCGGGAGGGGAGGAAGAGGAGACCCAGTACTTC. Protein: CASSLRPGLAGGEEEETQYF. Combining the CDR3 with reference TRBV7-6 and TRBJ2-5 gives the whole variable domain GAGVSQSPRYKVTKRGQDVALRCDPISGHVSLYWYRQALGQGPEFLTYFNYEAQQDKSGLPNDRFSAERPEGSISTLTIQRTEQRDSAMYRCASSLRPGLAGGEEEETQYFGPGTRLLVL.

This sequence joins TRBV28 and TRBJ2-7; TRBD2 matches at 8 bases. There are 17 residues in the CDR3. Germline V gene data show CDR1 as MDHEN and CDR2 as SYDVKM. J gave up 4 bases and V 6 bases, and 17 bases lay outside the gene matches. The CDR3 region is CASRESGLGGKRYEQYF. CDR3 coding DNA: TGTGCCAGCAGGGAGTCGGGACTAGGAGGGAAGCGGTACGAGCAGTACTTC.

The chain is built from TRBV5-6 and TRBJ2-1; D remains ambiguous. Trimming removed 5 bases from V and 2 bases from J, with 8 bases in between. The CDR3 covers 13 residues. Germline V gene sequence: CDR1 SGHDT, CDR2 YYEEEE. For the CDR3, the DNA is TGTGCCAGCAGGAGGAGCCCCTACAATGAGCAGTTCTTC. The encoded protein is CASRRSPYNEQFF.

The gene calls are TRBV5-1 and TRBJ2-3, with 10 bases fitting TRBD2. V shed 0 bases and J 5 bases; nucleotides not matched to a gene: 9. This CDR3 has 17 residues. Per germline, CDR1 SGHRS and CDR2 YFSETQ. CDR3 sequence: CASSLALAGGPGDTQYF. The CDR3 bases are TGCGCCAGCAGCTTGGCGTTAGCGGGGGGCCCAGGAGATACGCAGTATTTT.

V gene TRBV28 combines with J gene TRBJ2-5; the match to TRBD2 covers 13 bases. CDR3 size: 15 residues. Germline assignment: CDR1 MDHEN and CDR2 SYDVKM. V lost 5 bases, J lost 5 bases, and 5 bases stayed unmatched. CDR3 amino acids: CASSLRTSGSETQYF. CDR3 sequence (DNA): TGTGCCAGCAGTCTCAGGACTAGCGGGAGTGAGACCCAGTACTTC.

The chain employs TRBV2 and TRBJ2-3, with a tentative D call TRBD1 (5 bases). Per germline, CDR1 SNHLY and CDR2 FYNNEI. V gave up 10 bases and J gave up 6 bases, with 23 bases separating them. The CDR3 has 15 amino acids. The CDR3 sequence: CANIRRPRVSDTQYF. CDR3 in DNA: TGTGCCAACATCAGAAGGCCCAGGGTTAGTGATACGCAGTATTTT. The whole variable domain, remainder taken from reference TRBV2 and TRBJ2-3, is EPEVTQTPSHQVTQMGQEVILRCVPISNHLYFYWYRQILGQKVEFLVSFYNNEISEKSEIFDDQFSVERPDGSNFTLKIRSTKLEDSAMYFCANIRRPRVSDTQYFGPGTRLTVL.

The chain uses TRBV5-4 and TRBJ2-7; 8 bases agree with TRBD2. The CDR3 runs 15 residues. The ends lost 3 bases at V and 4 bases at J; junction bases unmatched: 9. The V gene's germline CDR1 is SGHNT and CDR2 YYREEE (reference sequence). The CDR3 region has the DNA TGTGCCAGCAGCTCAGCGGGGGCCGCAAGGTACGAGCAGTACTTC. It yields the protein CASSSAGAARYEQYF.

This chain joins TRBV27 and TRBJ2-5, with 12 bases that match TRBD2. The V gene end was trimmed by 2 bases and the J gene end by 1 base; junction bases not matched to a gene: 2. CDR1 is MNHEY and CDR2 is SMNVEV in the germline V gene (reference sequence). The CDR3 runs 16 residues. CDR3 sequence reads: CASSLASGRAQETQYF. The DNA of the CDR3 is TGTGCCAGCAGTTTAGCTAGCGGGAGGGCCCAAGAGACCCAGTACTTC.

The chain is built from TRBV7-6 and TRBJ1-4, with D perhaps matching TRBD1 (6 bases). The CDR3 is made up of 20 amino acids. Germline values: CDR1 SGHVS, CDR2 FNYEAQ. V dropped 5 bases and J dropped 7 bases, with 32 bases sitting between them. CDR3: CASSLTPGTKMGSRGEKLFF. In DNA form, the CDR3 reads TGTGCCAGCAGCCTCACCCCCGGGACAAAGATGGGTTCACGAGGTGAAAAACTGTTTTTT.

The chain joins TRBV27 to TRBJ1-6; 9 bases line up with TRBD1. CDR1 MNHEY and CDR2 SMNVEV come from the germline V gene (reference sequence). This CDR3 region has 14 residues. V gave up 7 bases and J gave up 8 bases; unmatched junction bases: 6. The CDR3 reads CASTAGQGYSPLHF. In DNA, the CDR3 is TGTGCCAGCACCGCGGGACAGGGTTATTCACCCCTCCACTTT.

V usage is TRBV7-9 and J usage is TRBJ2-5; 9 bases are a match to TRBD1. V lost 5 bases to trimming and J lost 5 bases; unmatched junction nucleotides: 3. Germline assignment: CDR1 SEHNR and CDR2 FQNEAQ (reference sequence). The CDR3 has 13 amino acids. Here the CDR3 DNA reads TGTGCCAGCAGCCGCGGGACAGGGGAGACCCAGTACTTC. Translated, it gives CASSRGTGETQYF.

The rearrangement uses TRBV5-1 and TRBJ2-1; a weak D match, TRBD1 (6 bases). V shed 4 bases and J shed 7 bases, with 18 bases lying between them. Germline V gene sequence: CDR1 SGHRS, CDR2 YFSETQ. The CDR3 is 15 residues long. This CDR3 reads CASSGWDTISNEQFF. CDR3 sequence (DNA): TGCGCCAGCAGCGGCTGGGACACTATTAGTAATGAGCAGTTCTTC.

The chain couples TRBV18 to TRBJ2-7; TRBD1 aligns across 8 bases. The CDR3 sequence is 15 residues long. V dropped 4 bases and J dropped 3; count of bases not matched to a gene: 8. Germline V gene lookup returns CDR1 KGHSH and CDR2 LQKENI. DNA of the CDR3: TGTGCCAGCTCACTAGGACAGGGTGTTGTCTACGAGCAGTACTTC. Protein product: CASSLGQGVVYEQYF.

The chain combines TRBV28 with TRBJ2-1, with D perhaps matching TRBD1 (5 bases). Germline lookup yields CDR1 MDHEN and CDR2 SYDVKM. V gave up 6 bases and J gave up 0 bases, with 12 bases separating them. The CDR3 is 15 residues long. CDR3 DNA sequence: TGTGCCAGCAGCCAGGGCGGAAGCTCCTACAATGAGCAGTTCTTC. Residues: CASSQGGSSYNEQFF. Variable domain in full (rest from reference TRBV28 and TRBJ2-1): DVKVTQSSRYLVKRTGEKVFLECVQDMDHENMFWYRQDPGLGLRLIYFSYDVKMKEKGDIPEGYSVSREKKERFSLILESASTNQTSMYLCASSQGGSSYNEQFFGPGTRLTVL.

The gene calls are TRBV6-1 and TRBJ2-7; 9 bases are shared with TRBD2. Trimming cost V 6 bases and J 1 base; bases outside gene matches: 4. Germline V gene data show CDR1 as MNHNS and CDR2 as SASEGT. The CDR3 extends over 14 amino acids. The CDR3 DNA follows: TGTGCCAGCAGCGGACTAGCGTCTTCCTACGAGCAGTACTTC. This translates into CASSGLASSYEQYF.

CDR3 DNA: TGTGCCAGCAGTAACTTAGCGGGAGTTAGCAATGAGCAGTTCTTC. Amino acids: CASSNLAGVSNEQFF. The genes are TRBV25-1 and TRBJ2-1, with 9 positions matching TRBD2. From germline, CDR1 is MGHDK and CDR2 SYGVNS. The CDR3 spans 15 residues. Unmatched junction bases numbered 8, after V lost 5 bases and J lost 6 bases.

The chain is built from TRBV4-3 and TRBJ1-3; D unclear. This CDR3 spans 19 amino acids. The V and J ends lost 0 bases and 3 bases respectively, with 21 bases between them. CDR1 is LGHNA and CDR2 is YSLEER in the germline V gene. DNA of the CDR3: TGCGCCAGCAGCCAAGATTGGTACGGCGGCGACGGGATTGGAAACACCATATATTTT. Amino acid sequence: CASSQDWYGGDGIGNTIYF.

The J gene is TRBJ1-6, the V gene TRBV6-1; a weak D match, TRBD1 (6 bases). Germline V gene sequence: CDR1 MNHNS, CDR2 SASEGT. The CDR3 runs to 15 residues. V gave up 6 bases and J gave up 7 bases, with 16 bases separating them. CDR3 coding DNA: TGTGCCAGCAGAGCCGAACAGGGCGCAAATTCACCCCTCCACTTT. It yields the protein CASRAEQGANSPLHF.